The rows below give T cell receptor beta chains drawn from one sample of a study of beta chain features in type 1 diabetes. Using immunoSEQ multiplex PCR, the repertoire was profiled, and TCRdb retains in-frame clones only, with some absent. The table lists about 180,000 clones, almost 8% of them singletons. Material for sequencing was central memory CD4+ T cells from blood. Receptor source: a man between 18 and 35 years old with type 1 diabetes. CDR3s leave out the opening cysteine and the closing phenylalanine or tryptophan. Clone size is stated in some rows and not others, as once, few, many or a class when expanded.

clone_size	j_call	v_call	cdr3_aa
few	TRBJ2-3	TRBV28	ASSTTSASTDTQY
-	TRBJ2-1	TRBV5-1	ASSLSASGSDEQF
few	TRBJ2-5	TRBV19	ASSIRQQETQY
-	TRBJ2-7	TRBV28	ASSGASGGARYEQY
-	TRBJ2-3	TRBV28	AALTPSGTGGTDTQY
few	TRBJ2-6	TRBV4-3	ASSQQPRSGGADGANVLT
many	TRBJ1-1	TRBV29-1	SVGRGEDTEAF
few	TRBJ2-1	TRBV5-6	ASSLGVNEQF
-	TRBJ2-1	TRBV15	ATARVWSYNEQF
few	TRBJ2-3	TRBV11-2	ASSLSASGALDTQY
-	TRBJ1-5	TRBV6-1	ASSGDRMYQPQH
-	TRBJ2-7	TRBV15	ATSRDPPGVAEQY
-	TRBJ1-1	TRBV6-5	ASSQIQMNTEAF
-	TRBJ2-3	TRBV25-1	ASRGQTDTQY
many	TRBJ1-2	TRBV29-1	SVDASPYGYT
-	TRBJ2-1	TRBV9	ASSVEVAGGPYGYNEQF
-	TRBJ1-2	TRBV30	AWSAENRGRDGYT
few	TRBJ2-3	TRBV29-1	SVEDQVSFVTQY
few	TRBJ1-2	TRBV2	ASSYDPGQPA
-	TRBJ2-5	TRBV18	ASSPGLAEETQY